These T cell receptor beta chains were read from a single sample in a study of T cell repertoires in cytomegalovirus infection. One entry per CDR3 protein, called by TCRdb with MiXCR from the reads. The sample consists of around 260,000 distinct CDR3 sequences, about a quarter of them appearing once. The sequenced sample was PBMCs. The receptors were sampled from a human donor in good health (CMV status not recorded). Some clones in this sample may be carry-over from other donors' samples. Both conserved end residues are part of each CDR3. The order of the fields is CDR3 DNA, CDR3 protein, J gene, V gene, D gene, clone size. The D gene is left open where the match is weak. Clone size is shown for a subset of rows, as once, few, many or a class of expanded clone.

TGTGCCAGCTCACCCGAGGGGGGGGGACCCTACGAGCAGTACTTC	CASSPEGGGPYEQYF	TRBJ2-7	TRBV28	.	few
TGTGCCAGCACCCAGGGGGACAACACTGAAGCTTTCTTT	CASTQGDNTEAFF	TRBJ1-1	TRBV28	TRBD1	few
TGTGCCAGCAGCAGTACTAGCGGGAGGAGCGGCGGGGAGCTGTTTTTT	CASSSTSGRSGGELFF	TRBJ2-2	TRBV7-2	TRBD2	many
TGTGCCAGCAGCCGATCAGGGTCACCAAATCAGCCCCAGCATTTT	CASSRSGSPNQPQHF	TRBJ1-5	TRBV25-1	.	.
TGTGCCAGTAGTAAAACAGGGGGCGGCAGGAGCACTGAAGCTTTCTTT	CASSKTGGGRSTEAFF	TRBJ1-1	TRBV19	TRBD1	few
TGTGCCAGCAGCTTAGCTTACACCTCCTACGAGCAGTACTTC	CASSLAYTSYEQYF	TRBJ2-7	TRBV11-2	.	.
TGTGCCAGCAGCTTTCAACAGGGGTATTCACCCCTCCACTTT	CASSFQQGYSPLHF	TRBJ1-6	TRBV7-4	TRBD1	.
TGCAGCGTCGGGGACCGCCGAGGCGCTTTCTTT	CSVGDRRGAFF	TRBJ1-1	TRBV29-1	.	few
TGCAGTGCCCGAACTCTTTCCCCCGGCTCCTACAATGAGCAGTTCTTC	CSARTLSPGSYNEQFF	TRBJ2-1	TRBV20-1	.	few
TGTGCCAGCAGCGCGGGACTTCGGACGGGAAACACCATATATTTT	CASSAGLRTGNTIYF	TRBJ1-3	TRBV11-2	.	few
TGTGCCAGCAGCGCCCGCGGCGGGAGGGAAGAGACCCAGTACTTC	CASSARGGREETQYF	TRBJ2-5	TRBV9	TRBD2	.
TGTGCCAGCACGTCTTACAATGAGCAGTTCTTC	CASTSYNEQFF	TRBJ2-1	TRBV2	.	.
TGTGCCAGCAGTTCGGGACAGGGGGAGAGGGGCTACACCTTC	CASSSGQGERGYTF	TRBJ1-2	TRBV27	TRBD1	.
TGCAGTGCCCTCGGGGGGGGTCGGTACGAGCAGTACTTC	CSALGGGRYEQYF	TRBJ2-7	TRBV20-1	TRBD2	.